Shown below are 19 T cell receptor beta chains from a single sample sequenced in a study of immune evolution from preneoplasia to lung adenocarcinoma. The assay was immunoSEQ multiplex PCR, and TCRdb's table has in-frame clones only and misses some. The sample holds roughly 7,300 clones, roughly 74% seen once. Sequenced: FFPE atypical adenomatous hyperplasia tissue from the lung. The sample's subset: atypical adenomatous hyperplasia (AAH), lung preneoplasia. The receptors shown here come from a donor aged 70 or over with lung adenocarcinoma. Some clones in this sample may be carry-over from other donors' samples.

This sequence joins TRBV19 and TRBJ2-5; D is unresolved. CDR3 length equals 14 residues. Germline V gene data show CDR1 as LNHDA and CDR2 as SQIVND (reference sequence). V was trimmed by 3 bases and J by 5 bases, leaving 13 bases between them. CDR3 protein: CASSISFRGETQYF. The CDR3 DNA reads TGTGCCAGTAGTATTAGTTTTAGAGGTGAGACCCAGTACTTC.

The genes are TRBV5-4 and TRBJ2-2; 12 bases match TRBD2. The CDR3 is made up of 15 amino acids. The junction had 0 bases not matched to a gene; V was cut back by 0 bases and J by 6 bases. Germline assignment: CDR1 SGHNT and CDR2 YYREEE (reference sequence). In DNA, the CDR3 is TGTGCCAGCAGCTTGGGACTAGCGGGAGCCGGGGAGCTGTTTTTT. Protein: CASSLGLAGAGELFF.

This sequence joins TRBV7-9 and TRBJ1-1, with D maybe TRBD1 (5 bases). This CDR3 is built from 14 residues. Germline CDR1 is SEHNR and CDR2 is FQNEAQ (reference sequence). Trimming removed 6 bases at V and 6 bases at J, with 17 bases between. This CDR3 is CASSWGRAGAEAFF. CDR3 nucleotide sequence: TGTGCCAGCAGTTGGGGGAGGGCCGGGGCTGAAGCTTTCTTT. Full variable domain (outside the CDR3, taken from reference TRBV7-9 and TRBJ1-1): DTGVSQNPRHKITKRGQNVTFRCDPISEHNRLYWYRQTLGQGPEFLTYFQNEAQLEKSRLLSDRFSAERPKGSFSTLEIQRTEQGDSAMYLCASSWGRAGAEAFFGQGTRLTVV.

The chain combines TRBV13 with TRBJ2-1; D could derive from TRBD1 or TRBD2 (5 bases each). CDR3 length equals 14 residues. Between the trimmed V and J ends, which lost 7 bases and 7 bases, there was a span of 17 bases. Germline loops: CDR1 PRHDT, CDR2 FYEKMQ (reference sequence). The CDR3 nucleotides read TGTGCCAGCACCACCCTGGGGCCGGGGAATGAGCAGTTCTTC. The encoded protein is CASTTLGPGNEQFF. The variable domain in full, completed from reference TRBV13 and TRBJ2-1, reads AAGVIQSPRHLIKEKRETATLKCYPIPRHDTVYWYQQGPGQDPQFLISFYEKMQSDKGSIPDRFSAQQFSDYHSELNMSSLELGDSALYFCASTTLGPGNEQFFGPGTRLTVL.

This chain links TRBV19 with TRBJ1-1; 7 positions agree with TRBD1. This CDR3 is 14 amino acids long. Unmatched junction bases numbered 8, after V lost 9 bases and J lost 1 base. CDR1 LNHDA and CDR2 SQIVND come from the germline V gene (reference sequence). CDR3 region: CASRRQGQNTEAFF. As DNA, the CDR3 is TGTGCCAGCAGAAGACAGGGCCAGAACACTGAAGCTTTCTTT.

The chain has TRBV9 and TRBJ2-3; 11 bases map to TRBD1. The V gene end was trimmed by 4 bases and the J gene end by 6 bases; junction bases not matched to a gene: 4. There are 14 residues in the CDR3. Germline V gene lookup returns CDR1 SGDLS and CDR2 YYNGEE. The chain's CDR3 is CASSRTGGADTQYF. The CDR3 DNA is TGTGCCAGCAGCAGGACAGGGGGCGCCGATACGCAGTATTTT. The full variable domain, completed using reference TRBV9 and TRBJ2-3, is DSGVTQTPKHLITATGQRVTLRCSPRSGDLSVYWYQQSLDQGLQFLIQYYNGEERAKGNILERFSAQQFPDLHSELNLSSLELGDSALYFCASSRTGGADTQYFGPGTRLTVL.

This clone was detected only a few times. The chain couples TRBV6-5 to TRBJ1-5; 8 nucleotides match TRBD1. CDR1 and CDR2 from the germline V gene are MNHEY and SVGAGI. Trimming removed 6 bases from V and 4 bases from J; junction bases left unmatched: 5. This CDR3 comprises 14 residues. CDR3 residues: CASRRTGRNQPQHF. CDR3 DNA sequence: TGTGCCAGCAGGCGGACAGGGAGGAATCAGCCCCAGCATTTT.

This chain connects TRBV11-3 to TRBJ2-5; D is unclear. Per germline, CDR1 SGHNT and CDR2 YENEEA. Trimming pared 0 bases from V and 5 bases from J, leaving 10 bases between. The length of the CDR3 is 14 residues. CDR3 DNA: TGTGCCAGCAGCTTAGATCCGGGTATTGAGACCCAGTACTTC. Its protein is CASSLDPGIETQYF.

This clone was counted a few times. CDR3 bases: TGTGCCAGCAGTAGGGACAGCCTAGCCAAAAACATTCAGTACTTC. Translating gives CASSRDSLAKNIQYF. The chain recombines TRBV2 with TRBJ2-4; 7 nucleotides align to TRBD1. Germline CDR1 is SNHLY and CDR2 is FYNNEI. There are 15 residues in the CDR3. J was trimmed by 0 bases and V by 5 bases; bases with no gene match: 4.

The chain employs TRBV6-6 and TRBJ2-3, with 9 nucleotides matching TRBD2. V shed 6 bases, J shed 1 base, and the junction held 5 bases outside the gene matches. Germline V lookup: CDR1 MNHNY, CDR2 SVGAGI (reference sequence). The CDR3 runs to 15 residues. CDR3 in amino acids: CASSISGGRTDTQYF. The CDR3, as DNA: TGTGCCAGCAGCATAAGCGGGGGGCGCACAGATACGCAGTATTTT.

This rearrangement joins TRBV6-1 to TRBJ2-5; D perhaps matches TRBD1 (6 bases). Germline V gene data show CDR1 as MNHNS and CDR2 as SASEGT. This CDR3 spans 17 amino acids. The V end was cut by 2 bases, the J end by 5 bases, with 21 bases between. Written as DNA, the CDR3 is TGTGCCAGCAGTGAAAACAGGGTGAGGTCTACGGGGGAGACCCAGTACTTC. Translated: CASSENRVRSTGETQYF.

This CDR3 reads CASTPGRGNQPQHF. The CDR3 coding sequence is TGTGCCAGCACCCCAGGTAGGGGGAATCAGCCCCAGCATTTT. V and J are TRBV2 and TRBJ1-5, with TRBD1 as a possible D gene (6 bases). Germline CDR1 and CDR2: SNHLY and FYNNEI. The CDR3 has 14 amino acids. Trimming removed 7 bases at V and 4 bases at J, with 14 bases between.

This chain connects TRBV7-2 to TRBJ1-5; no clear D gene. V was clipped by 8 bases and J by 4 bases, with 12 bases between them. The length of the CDR3 is 13 residues. CDR1 is SGHTA, CDR2 FQGNSA, per germline. In nucleotides, the CDR3 is TGTGCCAGCCGCTCAAACACGAATCAGCCCCAGCATTTT. This translates into CASRSNTNQPQHF.

In this sample, this clone turned up a few times. The genes are TRBV6-1 and TRBJ1-5; D unclear. Germline CDR1 reads MNHNS; CDR2 reads SASEGT. V lost 7 bases and J lost 1, with 5 bases in between. The CDR3 covers 12 residues. In DNA form, the CDR3 reads TGTGCCAGCACTGGGAGCAATCAGCCCCAGCATTTT. This sequence encodes CASTGSNQPQHF.

The chain uses TRBV20-1 and TRBJ1-2; no firm D call. V lost 7 bases to trimming and J lost 4 bases, with 7 bases between them. Germline assignment: CDR1 DFQATT and CDR2 SNEGSKA (reference sequence). This CDR3 is 10 amino acids long. CDR3 protein: CSVRSYGYTF. As DNA, the CDR3 is TGCAGTGTTAGGAGCTATGGCTACACCTTC.

The V call is TRBV2, the J call TRBJ1-5; D gene ambiguous. The ends were cut back, 3 bases at V and 1 base at J, with 7 bases in the middle. The CDR3 loop spans 14 amino acids. Germline CDR1 and CDR2: SNHLY and FYNNEI. The CDR3 here is CASSEGRSNQPQHF. CDR3 in DNA: TGTGCCAGCAGTGAGGGCCGGAGCAATCAGCCCCAGCATTTT.

The chain has TRBV7-1 and TRBJ1-6; the D is unclear. TRBV7-1 is annotated as an ORF whose role is uncertain. Trimming removed 5 bases at V and 7 bases at J, with 21 bases between. The length of the CDR3 is 17 residues. The CDR3 DNA sequence: TGTGCCAGCAGCCCCTTGGACGGCCACCCTATGAATTCACCCCTCCACTTT. This codes for CASSPLDGHPMNSPLHF.

This clone has just a few counts. This chain joins TRBV5-1 and TRBJ1-1; 9 nucleotides match TRBD1. V lost 4 bases and J lost 5; bases outside the gene matches: 6. The CDR3 loop spans 14 amino acids. Germline V gene lookup returns CDR1 SGHRS and CDR2 YFSETQ. The CDR3 sequence is CASSPGTGWTEAFF. The CDR3 DNA follows: TGCGCCAGCAGCCCCGGGACAGGGTGGACTGAAGCTTTCTTT.

Worth noting for this clone: Additional DNA sequences in this sample encode the identical CDR3. The chain couples TRBV30 to TRBJ1-5; 7 nucleotides line up with TRBD1. Per germline, CDR1 GTSNPN and CDR2 SVGIG (reference sequence). V shed 5 bases, J shed 5 bases, and the junction held 3 bases outside the gene matches. CDR3 length: 12 residues. Written as DNA, the CDR3 is TGTGCCTGGGACAGGGATGATCAGCCCCAGCATTTT. Its translation is CAWDRDDQPQHF.